The next 14 T cell receptor beta chains were all read from a single sample in a study of control samples from healthy donors and cancer patients. Profiled with immunoSEQ multiplex PCR; TCRdb holds only in-frame clones, not every one. Of about 160,000 clones listed, approximately 96% are singletons. The sequencing input was blood. The receptors originated from a woman aged 40 to 50 in good health.

The chain has TRBV9 and TRBJ2-7; possibly TRBD2 for D (5 bases). The CDR3 spans 14 residues. Germline assignment: CDR1 SGDLS and CDR2 YYNGEE. Deletions cut 2 bases from V and 5 bases from J, with 14 bases between. CDR3 nucleotide sequence: TGTGCCAGCAGCGTTCGGACTTCGAGAGACGAGCAGTACTTC. Amino acids: CASSVRTSRDEQYF.

This chain connects TRBV9 to TRBJ2-1; 8 nucleotides line up with TRBD2. Germline CDR1 and CDR2: SGDLS and YYNGEE. This CDR3 contains 16 residues. V shed 2 bases, J shed 5 bases, and the junction held 9 bases outside the gene matches. CDR3: CASSVPTSGGDNEQFF. CDR3 DNA sequence: TGTGCCAGCAGCGTCCCAACTAGCGGAGGGGACAATGAGCAGTTCTTC.

The V gene is TRBV19, the J gene TRBJ2-3; no clear D gene. Trimming removed 4 bases at V and 5 bases at J, with 13 bases between. Germline V lookup: CDR1 LNHDA, CDR2 SQIVND (reference sequence). The length of the CDR3 is 14 residues. The CDR3 DNA reads TGTGCCAGTAGTACCCCTGGGCTCAAAGATACGCAGTATTTT. Its protein is CASSTPGLKDTQYF.

This chain connects TRBV18 to TRBJ1-6, with 10 bases matching TRBD1. After removal of 4 bases from V and 9 bases from J, the junction contained 9 bases not matched to a gene. This CDR3 is 16 amino acids long. Germline CDR1 reads KGHSH; CDR2 reads LQKENI. The CDR3 DNA reads as TGTGCCAGCTCACTCACGGACAGGGGGGTGGGTTCACCCCTCCACTTT. This gives the protein CASSLTDRGVGSPLHF. Full variable domain (missing parts from reference TRBV18 and TRBJ1-6): NAGVMQNPRHLVRRRGQEARLRCSPMKGHSHVYWYRQLPEEGLKFMVYLQKENIIDESGMPKERFSAEFPKEGPSILRIQQVVRGDSAAYFCASSLTDRGVGSPLHFGNGTRLTVT.

The V gene is TRBV11-2, the J gene TRBJ1-6; TRBD1 might be the D (5 bases). The CDR3 sequence is 15 residues long. V lost 2 bases and J 10 bases, leaving 15 bases between the germline ends. Germline CDR1 and CDR2: SGHAT and FQNNGV. The CDR3 sequence: CASSLPGGGRSPLHF. The CDR3 bases are TGTGCCAGCAGCTTACCAGGTGGGGGAAGATCACCCCTCCACTTT.

V usage is TRBV7-2 and J usage is TRBJ1-5; D is undetermined. Germline CDR1 and CDR2: SGHTA and FQGNSA. Trimming cost V 4 bases and J 4 bases, with 17 bases left between them. CDR3 length: 16 amino acids. The CDR3 spells CASSYGAAQFNQPQHF. CDR3 sequence (DNA): TGTGCCAGCAGCTATGGAGCAGCCCAGTTTAATCAGCCCCAGCATTTT.

The chain has TRBV6-6 and TRBJ2-1, with 13 bases identical to TRBD2. CDR1 MNHNY and CDR2 SVGAGI come from the germline V gene (reference sequence). V shed 5 bases, J shed 6 bases, and the junction held 4 bases outside the gene matches. The length of the CDR3 is 15 residues. CDR3 in amino acids: CASSQLAGGPNEQFF. CDR3 nucleotide sequence: TGTGCCAGCAGTCAACTAGCGGGAGGGCCCAATGAGCAGTTCTTC.

In its sample, this clone was seen once. The chain recombines TRBV10-1 with TRBJ2-7; D perhaps matches TRBD2 (5 bases). The germline CDR1 and CDR2 sequences are WNHNN and SYGVQD (reference sequence). This CDR3 spans 13 amino acids. The V end was cut by 7 bases, the J end by 4 bases, with 14 bases between. This CDR3 is CASTLTGDYEQYF. The CDR3 DNA follows: TGCGCCAGCACTCTCACCGGGGATTACGAGCAGTACTTC.

The rearrangement joins TRBV7-2 to TRBJ2-7; perhaps TRBD1 as D (6 bases). The CDR3 spans 14 residues. V lost 6 bases and J 2 bases, leaving 14 bases between the germline ends. Germline-derived CDR1 and CDR2 are SGHTA and FQGNSA. The CDR3 DNA is TGTGCCAGCAGGGCGGACAGAATAACCTACGAGCAGTACTTC. Its translation is CASRADRITYEQYF.

J is TRBJ1-1 and V is TRBV7-2; no firm D call. Per germline, CDR1 SGHTA and CDR2 FQGNSA. The CDR3 has 14 amino acids. The V and J ends lost 1 base and 9 bases respectively, with 15 bases between them. CDR3 coding DNA: TGTGCCAGCAGCTTAGGGCCCGCAGTTTCTCAAGCTTTCTTT. It yields the protein CASSLGPAVSQAFF.

The rearrangement uses TRBV6-5 and TRBJ1-5; D remains unclear. Germline CDR1 MNHEY, CDR2 SVGAGI. V lost 7 bases, J lost 6 bases, and 19 bases lay in between. The CDR3 has 15 residues. CDR3 amino acids: CASIGGGFRVQPQHF. CDR3 nucleotide sequence: TGTGCCAGCATCGGAGGAGGGTTTCGAGTTCAGCCCCAGCATTTT.

This clone has just one count. The V and J genes are TRBV4-3 and TRBJ2-1; tentatively, D is TRBD2 (6 bases). This CDR3 comprises 17 residues. V shed 1 base and J shed 1 base, with 14 bases lying between them. The germline V gene has CDR1 LGHNA and CDR2 YSLEER. CDR3 protein: CASSQGGAGRSYNEQFF. The CDR3 DNA follows: TGCGCCAGCAGCCAAGGAGGGGCGGGGAGATCCTACAATGAGCAGTTCTTC.

This sequence joins TRBV9 and TRBJ1-1; TRBD1 might be the D (5 bases). Trimming removed 4 bases at V and 1 base at J, with 11 bases between. This CDR3 spans 14 amino acids. Germline V gene sequence: CDR1 SGDLS, CDR2 YYNGEE. The CDR3 nucleotides are TGTGCCAGCAGCTCGGGACCCAGGAACACTGAAGCTTTCTTT. Translation: CASSSGPRNTEAFF.

The chain links TRBV7-2 to TRBJ1-5, with TRBD1 matching 9 bases. Trimming took 4 bases from V and 2 from J; bases not matched to a gene: 3. CDR1 and CDR2 from the germline V gene are SGHTA and FQGNSA. The CDR3 runs 15 residues. The CDR3 coding sequence is TGTGCCAGCAGCTACCGGGACAGGGGCAATCAGCCCCAGCATTTT. The encoded protein is CASSYRDRGNQPQHF.